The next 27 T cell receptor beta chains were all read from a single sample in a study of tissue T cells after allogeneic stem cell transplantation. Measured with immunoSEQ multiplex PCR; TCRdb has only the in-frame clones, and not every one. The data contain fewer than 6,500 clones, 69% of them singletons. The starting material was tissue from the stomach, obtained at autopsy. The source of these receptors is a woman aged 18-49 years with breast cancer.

The CDR3 DNA sequence: TGCGCCAGCAGCTACGGACAGGGGGAGTACTACGAGCAGTACTTC. This codes for CASSYGQGEYYEQYF. The rearrangement links TRBV5-1 to TRBJ2-7; 10 bases agree with TRBD1. The CDR3 has 15 residues. V lost 3 bases and J lost 3; bases outside the gene matches: 6. Germline-derived CDR1 and CDR2 are SGHRS and YFSETQ.

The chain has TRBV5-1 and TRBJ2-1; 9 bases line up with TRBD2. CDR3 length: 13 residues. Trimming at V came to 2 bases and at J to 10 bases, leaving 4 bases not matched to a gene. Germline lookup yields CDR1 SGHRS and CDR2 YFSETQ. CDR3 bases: TGCGCCAGCAGCTTACCGAGCGGGGGGGAGCAGTTCTTC. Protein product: CASSLPSGGEQFF.

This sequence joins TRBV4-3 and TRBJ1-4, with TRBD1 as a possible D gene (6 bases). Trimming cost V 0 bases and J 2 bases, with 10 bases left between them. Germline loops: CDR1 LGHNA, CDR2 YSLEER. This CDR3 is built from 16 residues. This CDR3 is CASSQDPRGTNEKLFF. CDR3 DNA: TGCGCCAGCAGCCAAGATCCGAGGGGGACTAATGAAAAACTGTTTTTT.

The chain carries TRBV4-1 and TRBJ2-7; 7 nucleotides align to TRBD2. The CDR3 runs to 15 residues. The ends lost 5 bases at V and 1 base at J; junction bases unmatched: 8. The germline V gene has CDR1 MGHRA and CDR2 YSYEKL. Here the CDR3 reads CASSISGGESYEQYF. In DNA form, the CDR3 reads TGCGCCAGCAGCATCTCGGGGGGAGAGTCCTACGAGCAGTACTTC.

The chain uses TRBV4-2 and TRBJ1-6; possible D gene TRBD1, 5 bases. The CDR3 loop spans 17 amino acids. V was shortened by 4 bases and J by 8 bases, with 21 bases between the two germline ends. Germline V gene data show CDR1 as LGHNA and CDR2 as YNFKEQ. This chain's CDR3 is CASSLRMGRASDSPLHF. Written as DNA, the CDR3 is TGTGCCAGCAGCCTGAGGATGGGCAGGGCAAGTGATTCACCCCTCCACTTT.

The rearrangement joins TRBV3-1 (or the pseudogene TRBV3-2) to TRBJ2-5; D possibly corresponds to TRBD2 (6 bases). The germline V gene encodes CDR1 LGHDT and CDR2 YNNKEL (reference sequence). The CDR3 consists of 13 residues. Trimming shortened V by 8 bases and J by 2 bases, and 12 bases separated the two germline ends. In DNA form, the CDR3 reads TGTGCCAGCCCGAGGGACTTACAAGAGACCCAGTACTTC. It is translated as CASPRDLQETQYF.

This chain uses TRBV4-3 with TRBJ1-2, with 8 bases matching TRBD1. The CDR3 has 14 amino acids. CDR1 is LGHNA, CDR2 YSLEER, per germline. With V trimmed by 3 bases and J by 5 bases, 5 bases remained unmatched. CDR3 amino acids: CASSQAGGGYGYTF. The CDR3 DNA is TGCGCCAGCAGCCAGGCAGGGGGCGGGTATGGCTACACCTTC.

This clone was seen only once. DNA of the CDR3: TGTGCCAGCAGTGACCCCGGCCTAGACACCGGGGAGCTGTTTTTT. Protein sequence: CASSDPGLDTGELFF. V gene TRBV25-1 combines with J gene TRBJ2-2; the D is unclear. CDR3 size: 15 residues. Trimming pared 3 bases from V and 3 bases from J, leaving 11 bases between. The germline V gene encodes CDR1 MGHDK and CDR2 SYGVNS.

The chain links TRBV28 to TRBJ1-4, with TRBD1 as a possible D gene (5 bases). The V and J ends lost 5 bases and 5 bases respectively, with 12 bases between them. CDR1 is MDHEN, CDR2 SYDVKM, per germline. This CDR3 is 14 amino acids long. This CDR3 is CASSSRQSNEKLFF. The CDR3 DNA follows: TGTGCCAGCAGTAGCCGACAGTCCAATGAAAAACTGTTTTTT.

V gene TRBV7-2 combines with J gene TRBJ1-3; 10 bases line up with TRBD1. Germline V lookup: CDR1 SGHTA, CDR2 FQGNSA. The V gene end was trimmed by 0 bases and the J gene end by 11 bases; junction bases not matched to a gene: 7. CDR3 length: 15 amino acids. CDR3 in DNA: TGTGCCAGCAGCTTAGCACTGGACAGGGGGATCGCCATATATTTT. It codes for CASSLALDRGIAIYF.

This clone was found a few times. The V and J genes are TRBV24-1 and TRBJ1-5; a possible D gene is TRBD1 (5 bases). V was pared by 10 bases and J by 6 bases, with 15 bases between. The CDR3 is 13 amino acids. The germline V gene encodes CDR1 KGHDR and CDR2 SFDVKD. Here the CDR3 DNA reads TGTGCCACATCCCCAGGGAATGGTCAGCCCCAGCATTTT. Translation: CATSPGNGQPQHF.

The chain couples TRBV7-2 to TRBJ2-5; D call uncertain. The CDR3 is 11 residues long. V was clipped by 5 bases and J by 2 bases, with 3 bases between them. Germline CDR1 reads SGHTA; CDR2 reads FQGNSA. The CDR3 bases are TGTGCCAGCAGCCGACAAGAGACCCAGTACTTC. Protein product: CASSRQETQYF.

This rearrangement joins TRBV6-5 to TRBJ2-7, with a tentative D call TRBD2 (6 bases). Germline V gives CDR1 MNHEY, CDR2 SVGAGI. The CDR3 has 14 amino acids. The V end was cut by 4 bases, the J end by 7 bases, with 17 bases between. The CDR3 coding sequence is TGTGCCAGCAGTTCACCGGGACTTAGCCGGGAGCAGTACTTC. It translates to CASSSPGLSREQYF.

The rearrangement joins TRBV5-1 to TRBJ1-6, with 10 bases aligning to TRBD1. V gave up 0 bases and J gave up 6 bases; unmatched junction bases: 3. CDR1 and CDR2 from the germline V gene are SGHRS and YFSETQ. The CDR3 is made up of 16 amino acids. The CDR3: CASSLGTGGSNSPLHF. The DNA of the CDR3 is TGCGCCAGCAGCTTGGGGACAGGGGGTAGTAATTCACCCCTCCACTTT.

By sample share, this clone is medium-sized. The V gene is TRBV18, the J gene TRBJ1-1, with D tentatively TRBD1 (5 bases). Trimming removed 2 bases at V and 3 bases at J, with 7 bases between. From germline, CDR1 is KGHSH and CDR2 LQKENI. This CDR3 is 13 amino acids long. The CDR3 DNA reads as TGTGCCAGCTCACCAGAGGGGCACACTGAAGCTTTCTTT. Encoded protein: CASSPEGHTEAFF.

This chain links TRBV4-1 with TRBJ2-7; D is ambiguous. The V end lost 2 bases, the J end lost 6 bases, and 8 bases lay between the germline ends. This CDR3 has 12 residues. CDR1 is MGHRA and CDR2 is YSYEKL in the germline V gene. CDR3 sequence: CASSQRAGEQYF. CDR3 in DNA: TGCGCCAGCAGCCAACGAGCCGGCGAGCAGTACTTC.

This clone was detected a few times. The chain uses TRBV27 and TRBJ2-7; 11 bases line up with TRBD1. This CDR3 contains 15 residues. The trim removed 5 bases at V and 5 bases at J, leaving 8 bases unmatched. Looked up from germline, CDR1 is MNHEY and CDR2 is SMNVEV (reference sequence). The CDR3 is CASSPGTGGINEQYF. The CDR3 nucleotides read TGTGCCAGCAGTCCTGGGACAGGGGGTATCAACGAGCAGTACTTC.

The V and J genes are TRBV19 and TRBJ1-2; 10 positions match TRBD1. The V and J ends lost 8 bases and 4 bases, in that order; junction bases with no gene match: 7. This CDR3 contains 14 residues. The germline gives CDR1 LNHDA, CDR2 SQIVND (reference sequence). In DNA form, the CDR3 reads TGTGCCAGTGCCGACAGGGGGCGCGGCTATGGCTACACCTTC. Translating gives CASADRGRGYGYTF.

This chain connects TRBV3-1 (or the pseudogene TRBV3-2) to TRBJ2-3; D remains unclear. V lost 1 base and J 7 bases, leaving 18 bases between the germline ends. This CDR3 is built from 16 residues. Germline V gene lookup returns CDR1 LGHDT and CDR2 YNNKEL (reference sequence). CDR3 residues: CASSQGDQRPDNTQYF. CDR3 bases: TGTGCCAGCAGCCAAGGGGATCAGCGTCCCGACAATACGCAGTATTTT.

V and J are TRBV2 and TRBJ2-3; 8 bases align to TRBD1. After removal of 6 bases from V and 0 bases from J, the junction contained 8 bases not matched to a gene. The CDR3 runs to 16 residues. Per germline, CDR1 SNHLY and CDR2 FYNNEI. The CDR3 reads CASSDPGQASTDTQYF. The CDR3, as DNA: TGTGCCAGCAGCGACCCGGGACAGGCTAGCACAGATACGCAGTATTTT.

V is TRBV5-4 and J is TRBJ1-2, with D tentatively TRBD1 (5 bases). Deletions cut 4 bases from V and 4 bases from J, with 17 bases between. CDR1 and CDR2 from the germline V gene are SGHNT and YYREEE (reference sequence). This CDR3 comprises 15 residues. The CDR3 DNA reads TGTGCCAGCAGCCCCGGACAAGATTCATCCTATGGCTACACCTTC. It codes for CASSPGQDSSYGYTF.

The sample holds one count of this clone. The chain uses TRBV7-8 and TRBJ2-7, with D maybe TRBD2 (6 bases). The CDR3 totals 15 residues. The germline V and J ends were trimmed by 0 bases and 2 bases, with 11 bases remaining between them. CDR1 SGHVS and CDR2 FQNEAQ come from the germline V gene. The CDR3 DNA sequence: TGTGCCAGCAGCTTAGCCTCGGGAGACCCCTACGAGCAGTACTTC. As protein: CASSLASGDPYEQYF.

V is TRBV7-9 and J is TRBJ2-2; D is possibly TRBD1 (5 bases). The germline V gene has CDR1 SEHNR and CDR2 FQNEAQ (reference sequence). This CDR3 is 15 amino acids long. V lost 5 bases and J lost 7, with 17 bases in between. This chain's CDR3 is CASSLRREMDGELFF. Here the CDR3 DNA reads TGTGCCAGCAGCCTACGCAGGGAAATGGACGGGGAGCTGTTTTTT. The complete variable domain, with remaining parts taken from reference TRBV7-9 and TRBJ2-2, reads DTGVSQNPRHKITKRGQNVTFRCDPISEHNRLYWYRQTLGQGPEFLTYFQNEAQLEKSRLLSDRFSAERPKGSFSTLEIQRTEQGDSAMYLCASSLRREMDGELFFGEGSRLTVL.

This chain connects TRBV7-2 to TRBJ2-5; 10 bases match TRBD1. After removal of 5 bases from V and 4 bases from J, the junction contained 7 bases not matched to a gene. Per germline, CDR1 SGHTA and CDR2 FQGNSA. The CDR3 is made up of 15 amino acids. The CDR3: CASSLNGQGGETQYF. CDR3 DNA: TGTGCCAGCAGCCTTAACGGACAGGGGGGAGAGACCCAGTACTTC.

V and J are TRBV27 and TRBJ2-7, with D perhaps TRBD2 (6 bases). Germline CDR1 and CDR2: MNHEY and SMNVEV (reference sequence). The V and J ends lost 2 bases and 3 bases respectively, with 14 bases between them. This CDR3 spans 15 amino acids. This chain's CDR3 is CASSLRSGRIYEQYF. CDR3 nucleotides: TGTGCCAGCAGTTTAAGGTCAGGGAGGATCTACGAGCAGTACTTC.

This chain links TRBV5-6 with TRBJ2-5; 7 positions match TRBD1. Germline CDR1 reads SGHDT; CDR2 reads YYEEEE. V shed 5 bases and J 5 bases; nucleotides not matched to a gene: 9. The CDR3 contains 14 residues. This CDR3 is CASSYDRVGETQYF. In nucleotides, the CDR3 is TGTGCCAGCAGTTACGACAGGGTCGGCGAGACCCAGTACTTC.

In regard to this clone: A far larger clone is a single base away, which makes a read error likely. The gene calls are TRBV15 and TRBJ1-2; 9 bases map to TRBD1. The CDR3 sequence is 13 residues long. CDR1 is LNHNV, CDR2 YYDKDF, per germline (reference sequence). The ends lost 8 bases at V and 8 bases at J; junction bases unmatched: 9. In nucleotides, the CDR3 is TGTGCCACCTGCCGAACCGGGACAGGGGGCTACACCTTC. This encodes CATCRTGTGGYTF.